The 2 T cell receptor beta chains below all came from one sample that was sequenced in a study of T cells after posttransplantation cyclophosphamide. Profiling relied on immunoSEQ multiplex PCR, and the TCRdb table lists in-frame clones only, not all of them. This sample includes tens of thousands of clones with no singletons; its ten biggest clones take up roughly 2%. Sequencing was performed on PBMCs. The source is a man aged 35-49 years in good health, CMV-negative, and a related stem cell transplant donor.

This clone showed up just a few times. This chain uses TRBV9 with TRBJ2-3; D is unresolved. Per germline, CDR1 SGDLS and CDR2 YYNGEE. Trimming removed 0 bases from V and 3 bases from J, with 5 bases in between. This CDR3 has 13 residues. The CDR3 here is CASSVAQTDTQYF. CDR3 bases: TGTGCCAGCAGCGTAGCCCAGACAGATACGCAGTATTTT.

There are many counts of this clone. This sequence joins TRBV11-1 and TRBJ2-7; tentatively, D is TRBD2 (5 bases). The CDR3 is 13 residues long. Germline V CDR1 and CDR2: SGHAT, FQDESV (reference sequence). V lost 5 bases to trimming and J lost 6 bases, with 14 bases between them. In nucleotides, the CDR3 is TGTGCCAGCAGCCAACCCCCCGCGGGCGAGCAGTACTTC. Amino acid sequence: CASSQPPAGEQYF. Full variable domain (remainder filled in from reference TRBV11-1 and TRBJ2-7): EAEVAQSPRYKITEKSQAVAFWCDPISGHATLYWYRQILGQGPELLVQFQDESVVDDSQLPKDRFSAERLKGVDSTLKIQPAELGDSAMYLCASSQPPAGEQYFGPGTRLTVT.